This TCR beta chain was captured in a study of cytomegalovirus exposure and HLA in healthy donors. Notes on the study in general: Later analysis revealed greater clonal expansion in HLA-associated TCR beta chains than in equally common others. The study dropped some indistinguishable V segments, TRBV6-2 and TRBV6-3 among them. Published work reported that the classifier diagnosed cytomegalovirus status with high specificity and sensitivity. In vitro assays verified that three CMV-associated chains recognized CMV antigens specifically.

Researchers ran the PCR with 60 Vbeta and 13 Jbeta primers. TCRdb's table, derived via immunoSEQ multiplex PCR, lists solely in-frame clones and lacks some. Here the sample spans about 100,000 clones, approximately 76% being singletons. Remarks on this clone: Its antigen is not identified.

The V and J ends lost 4 bases and 3 bases, in that order; junction bases with no gene match: 5. In germline, CDR1 is SGHRS, CDR2 YFSETQ. CDR3 size: 14 residues. V and J are TRBV5-1 and TRBJ2-7; TRBD1 matches 9 bases. This receptor was identified in a woman aged 55-70 years in good health and CMV-seropositive. Sequencing was done on a sample of PBMCs. The DNA of the CDR3 is TGCGCCAGCAGCGAGGGACAGGGCTACTACGAGCAGTACTTC. Translation gives CASSEGQGYYEQYF. Using reference TRBV5-1 and TRBJ2-7 for the parts outside the CDR3, the full variable domain is KAGVTQTPRYLIKTRGQQVTLSCSPISGHRSVSWYQQTPGQGLQFLFEYFSETQRNKGNFPGRFSGRQFSNSRSEMNVSTLELGDSALYLCASSEGQGYYEQYFGPGTRLTVT.